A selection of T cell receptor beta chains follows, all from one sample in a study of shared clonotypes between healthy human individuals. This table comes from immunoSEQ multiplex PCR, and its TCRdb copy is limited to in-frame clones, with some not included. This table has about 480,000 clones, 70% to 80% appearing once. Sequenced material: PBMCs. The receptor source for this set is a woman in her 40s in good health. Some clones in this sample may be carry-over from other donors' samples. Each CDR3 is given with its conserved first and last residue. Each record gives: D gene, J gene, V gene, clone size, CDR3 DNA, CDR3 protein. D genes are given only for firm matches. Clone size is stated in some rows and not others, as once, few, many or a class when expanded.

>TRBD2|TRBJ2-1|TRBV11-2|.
TGTGCCAGCAGCCCCGGACTAGCGGGTGAGCAGTTCTTC
CASSPGLAGEQFF
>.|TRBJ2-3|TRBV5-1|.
TGCGCCAGCAGCTTGAACGTCGGGACCAGCACAGATACGCAGTATTTT
CASSLNVGTSTDTQYF
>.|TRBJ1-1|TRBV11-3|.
TGTGCCAGCAGCTTTGGGGGCACTGAAGCTTTCTTT
CASSFGGTEAFF
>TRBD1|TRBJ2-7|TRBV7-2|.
TGTGCCAGCAGCCCCTACGATGGGACAGGGGGCGAGCAGTACTTC
CASSPYDGTGGEQYF
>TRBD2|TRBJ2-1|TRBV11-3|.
TGTGCCAGCAGCTCTAGCGGACTCTACAATGAGCAGTTCTTC
CASSSSGLYNEQFF
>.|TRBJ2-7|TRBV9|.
TGTGCCAGCAGCGTACGGGATGGGATTTGGGGGGACGAGCAGTACTTC
CASSVRDGIWGDEQYF
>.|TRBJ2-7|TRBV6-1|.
TGTGCCAGCAGATACTCCTACGAGCAGTACTTC
CASRYSYEQYF
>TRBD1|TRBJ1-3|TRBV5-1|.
TGCGCCAGCAGCCTCTCGACAGGGACCGGCTCTGGAAACACCATATATTTT
CASSLSTGTGSGNTIYF
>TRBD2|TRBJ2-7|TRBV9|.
TGTGCCAGCAGCGTGGGGACTAGCCGACTGGGGGAGCAGTACTTC
CASSVGTSRLGEQYF
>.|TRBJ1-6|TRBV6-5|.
TGTGCCAGCAGTTACGACTGGGGATCACCCCTCCACTTT
CASSYDWGSPLHF
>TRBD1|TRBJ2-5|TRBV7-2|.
TGTGCCAGCACCCTCGCAGGGGGCGGCGGGACCCAGTACTTC
CASTLAGGGGTQYF
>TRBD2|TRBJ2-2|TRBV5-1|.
TGCGCCAGCAGCGGTCTAGCGGGAGGAAATACCGGGGAGCTGTTTTTT
CASSGLAGGNTGELFF
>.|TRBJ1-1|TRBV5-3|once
TGTGCCAGCAGCCCCAGGTGGAACACTGAAGCTTTCTTT
CASSPRWNTEAFF
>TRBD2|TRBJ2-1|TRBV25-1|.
TGTGCCAGCAGTGCTAGCGGGGGTACCTACAATGAGCAGTTCTTC
CASSASGGTYNEQFF
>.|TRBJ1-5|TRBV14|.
TGTGCCACCCTAGGGACGGGACTCAATATTCGGCAGCCCCAGCATTTT
CATLGTGLNIRQPQHF
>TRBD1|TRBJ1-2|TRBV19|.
TGTGCCAGTAGTTCCACAGGGGGCGGAGGCTACACCTTC
CASSSTGGGGYTF
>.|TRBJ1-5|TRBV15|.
TGTGCCACCAGCACCGCCTGGGGAGCCTTAAGCAATCAGCCCCAGCATTTT
CATSTAWGALSNQPQHF
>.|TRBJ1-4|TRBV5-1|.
TGCGCCAGCAGCTTAATGGGGGTGAGGGGAACGGATAAACTGTTTTTT
CASSLMGVRGTDKLFF
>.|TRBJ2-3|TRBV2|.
TGTGCCAGCAGTGAAGGGACACCGGGGCAGTATTTT
CASSEGTPGQYF
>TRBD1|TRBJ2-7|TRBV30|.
TGTGCCTGGAGTTCCCAGGGGGCTTACGAGCAGTACTTC
CAWSSQGAYEQYF
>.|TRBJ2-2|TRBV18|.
TGTGCCAGCTCAACGAGCGGGAACACCGGGGAGCTGTTTTTT
CASSTSGNTGELFF
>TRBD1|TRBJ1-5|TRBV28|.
TGTGCCAGCAGTCCAGCTAAACAGGGGAATCAGCCCCAGCATTTT
CASSPAKQGNQPQHF
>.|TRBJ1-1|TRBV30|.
TGTGCCTGGAGTGTGATTAAGGATACTGAAGCTTTCTTT
CAWSVIKDTEAFF
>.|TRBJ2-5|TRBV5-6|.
TGTGCCAGCAGCCTGGGATTCCAAGAGACCCAGTACTTC
CASSLGFQETQYF
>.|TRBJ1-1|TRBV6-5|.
TGTGCCAGCAGTTACCTCTCAGTCTGGGACACTGAAGCTTTCTTT
CASSYLSVWDTEAFF
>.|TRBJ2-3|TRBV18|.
TGTGCCAGCTCACCCCGTGCGGAAGGCACAGATACGCAGTATTTT
CASSPRAEGTDTQYF
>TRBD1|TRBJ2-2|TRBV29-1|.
TGCAGCCACCGGGACAGTGGGTCCACCGGGGAGCTGTTTTTT
CSHRDSGSTGELFF
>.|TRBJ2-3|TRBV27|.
TGTGCCAGCAGACTAGGGCCCACAGATACGCAGTATTTT
CASRLGPTDTQYF
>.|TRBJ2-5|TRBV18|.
TGTGCCAGCTCACCACCGATGAGGAGCCGCCTCCAAGAGACCCAGTACTTC
CASSPPMRSRLQETQYF
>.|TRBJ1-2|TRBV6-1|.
TGTGCCAGCAGTGAACGGGGAGGGGGTCCTTTCTACACCTTC
CASSERGGGPFYTF
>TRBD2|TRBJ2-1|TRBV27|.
TGTGCCAGCAGTTTGACTAGCGGGAGTGGAAATGAGCAGTTCTTC
CASSLTSGSGNEQFF
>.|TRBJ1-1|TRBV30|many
TGTGCCTGGACCGAATCGGGGTACGCTGAAGCTTTCTTT
CAWTESGYAEAFF
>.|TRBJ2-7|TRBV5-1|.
TGCGCCAGCAGCTTGGCCAGTGTTAGGTCCGAGCAGTACTTC
CASSLASVRSEQYF
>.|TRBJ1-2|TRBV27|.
TGTGCCAGCAGTTTTGGGGGTATACGCGGCTACACCTTC
CASSFGGIRGYTF
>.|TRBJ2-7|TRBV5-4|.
TGTGCCAGCAGCCGGGTGGGGGCCAGGGACGAGCAGTACTTC
CASSRVGARDEQYF
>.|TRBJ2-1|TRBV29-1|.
TGCACCTTCGCGATGAGACTAGACTATGAGCAGTTCTTC
CTFAMRLDYEQFF
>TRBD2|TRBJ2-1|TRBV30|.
TGTGCCTGGAGGACCCTAGCGGCCAATGAGCAGTTCTTC
CAWRTLAANEQFF
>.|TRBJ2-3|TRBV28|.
TGTGCCAGCGAACAGGCGGGAACTTTCACGCAGTATTTT
CASEQAGTFTQYF
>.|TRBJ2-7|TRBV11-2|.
TGTGCCAGCAGCTTAGCGCCTACAGGCACCCACGAGCAGTACTTC
CASSLAPTGTHEQYF
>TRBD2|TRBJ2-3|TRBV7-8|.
TGTGCCAGCAGCTTAGCGCTGGCTAGCGGGAGTCGGGATACGCAGTATTTT
CASSLALASGSRDTQYF
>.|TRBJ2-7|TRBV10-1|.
TGCGCCACCCGGCCCTCGGGGACCGGCATGGAGCAGTACTTC
CATRPSGTGMEQYF
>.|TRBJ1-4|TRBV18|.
TGTGCCAGCTCACCATGGCAGGGCCGTAATGAAAAACTGTTTTTT
CASSPWQGRNEKLFF
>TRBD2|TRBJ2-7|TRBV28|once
TGTGCCAGCAGTCCCCCCGTAGCGGGAAATGCCTACGAGCAGTACTTC
CASSPPVAGNAYEQYF
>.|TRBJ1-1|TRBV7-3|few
TGTGCCAGCAGCTCACAGGGGAACACTGAAGCTTTCTTT
CASSSQGNTEAFF
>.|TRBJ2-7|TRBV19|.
TGTGCCAGTAGTCTTACCTGGGGGGGCGGCCCGGGGGAGCAGTACTTC
CASSLTWGGGPGEQYF
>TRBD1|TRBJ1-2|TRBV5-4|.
TGTGCCAGCAGACAGGCAGGGGGCTTCTATGGCTACACCTTC
CASRQAGGFYGYTF
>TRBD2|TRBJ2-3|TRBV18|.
TGTGCCAGCTCACCAATGACTAGCGGTAGCACAGATACGCAGTATTTT
CASSPMTSGSTDTQYF
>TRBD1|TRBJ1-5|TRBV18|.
TGTGCCAGCTCACCACCGGGACAGGGGGATCAGCCCCAGCATTTT
CASSPPGQGDQPQHF